The clone carrying this T cell receptor (beta chain) appeared a few times. This specimen comes from a study of control samples from healthy donors and cancer patients. The CDR3 sequence is 13 residues long. Germline V gene lookup returns CDR1 WNHNN and CDR2 SYGVQD (reference sequence). V was trimmed by 5 bases and J by 0 bases, leaving 7 bases between them. TCRdb keeps only in-frame clones here, not all; method: immunoSEQ multiplex PCR. This table has about 160,000 clones, approximately 90% appearing once. The sequenced sample was blood. The chain joins TRBV10-1 to TRBJ1-1; D is unclear. The sequence came from a woman aged 25 to 39 in good health. The CDR3 DNA reads as TGCGCCAGCAGTCCGGTCCTGAACACTGAAGCTTTCTTT. Its translation: CASSPVLNTEAFF.